The next 27 T cell receptor beta chains were all read from a single sample in a study of cytomegalovirus exposure and HLA in healthy donors. The PCR contained 60 Vbeta and 13 Jbeta primers. Some clones are missing from TCRdb's copy, which holds only in-frame ones; the method was immunoSEQ multiplex PCR. The sample records fewer than 200,000 clones, roughly 77% being singletons. Sequences were obtained from PBMCs. Source of these receptors: a man aged 30-40 years in good health and CMV-seropositive.

The J gene is TRBJ1-6, the V gene TRBV4-3; TRBD1 matches 7 bases. V lost 4 bases and J lost 7; bases outside the gene matches: 10. Germline V gene lookup returns CDR1 LGHNA and CDR2 YSLEER. The CDR3 spans 16 residues. CDR3 nucleotide sequence: TGCGCCAGCAGCCGGCGAGTCCGGGACAGAAATTCACCCCTCCACTTT. It yields the protein CASSRRVRDRNSPLHF.

This clone was seen more than once but under ten times. The rearrangement joins TRBV7-2 to TRBJ2-5; 9 bases fit TRBD2. Germline assignment: CDR1 SGHTA and CDR2 FQGNSA. The ends lost 9 bases at V and 5 bases at J; junction bases unmatched: 7. There are 13 residues in the CDR3. The CDR3 region is CASGGGAGETQYF. The CDR3, as DNA: TGTGCCAGTGGCGGGGGGGCCGGTGAGACCCAGTACTTC.

This rearrangement joins TRBV11-2 to TRBJ2-7, with 11 bases aligning to TRBD2. The CDR3 totals 19 residues. V gave up 1 base and J gave up 3 bases; unmatched junction bases: 14. In germline, CDR1 is SGHAT, CDR2 FQNNGV. The CDR3 region has the DNA TGTGCCAGCAGCTTAGGACCCTTCCCACTAGCGGGGGATTTCTACGAGCAGTACTTC. Amino acid sequence: CASSLGPFPLAGDFYEQYF.

Only a few counts were recorded for this clone. This chain links TRBV30 with TRBJ2-1, with D unresolved. There are 13 residues in the CDR3. With 2 bases removed from V and 0 bases from J, the gap between germline ends came to 5 bases. The germline V gene has CDR1 GTSNPN and CDR2 SVGIG (reference sequence). The CDR3 region is CAWSWSSYNEQFF. The CDR3 DNA sequence: TGTGCCTGGAGTTGGAGCTCCTACAATGAGCAGTTCTTC.

The chain joins TRBV2 to TRBJ2-7, with TRBD1 matching over 8 bases. This CDR3 region has 13 residues. Germline loops: CDR1 SNHLY, CDR2 FYNNEI. After removal of 7 bases from V and 5 bases from J, the junction contained 7 bases not matched to a gene. For the CDR3, the DNA is TGTGCCAGCAATAGCAGGGGGCCGAACGAGCAGTACTTC. This sequence encodes CASNSRGPNEQYF. Full variable domain (rest looked up from reference TRBV2 and TRBJ2-7): EPEVTQTPSHQVTQMGQEVILRCVPISNHLYFYWYRQILGQKVEFLVSFYNNEISEKSEIFDDQFSVERPDGSNFTLKIRSTKLEDSAMYFCASNSRGPNEQYFGPGTRLTVT.

The chain has TRBV29-1 and TRBJ2-7; D is unclear. This CDR3 spans 12 amino acids. CDR1 and CDR2 (germline): SQVTM, ANQGSEA. V dropped 4 bases and J dropped 6 bases, with 13 bases sitting between them. The CDR3 region is CSVGQALLEQYF. Written as DNA, the CDR3 is TGCAGCGTTGGTCAGGCCCTACTCGAGCAGTACTTC.

J is TRBJ2-3 and V is TRBV4-3; D is perhaps TRBD1 (6 bases). V lost 0 bases, J lost 4 bases, and 17 bases lay in between. From germline, CDR1 is LGHNA and CDR2 YSLEER. This CDR3 is 17 amino acids long. CDR3 in DNA: TGCGCCAGCAGCCAAGATCATCGGCAGGGGAACCCAGATACGCAGTATTTT. Translated, it gives CASSQDHRQGNPDTQYF.

This chain connects TRBV9 to TRBJ1-6; a weak D match, TRBD1 (6 bases). The CDR3 runs 19 residues. V lost 0 bases and J 0 bases, leaving 16 bases between the germline ends. Germline V gives CDR1 SGDLS, CDR2 YYNGEE. As DNA, the CDR3 is TGTGCCAGCAGCGTAGCGGCGTGGCAGGGGAACTCCTATAATTCACCCCTCCACTTT. Translation: CASSVAAWQGNSYNSPLHF.

This chain connects TRBV18 to TRBJ1-5, with TRBD1 identical over 8 bases. J was trimmed by 7 bases and V by 8 bases; bases with no gene match: 10. CDR3 size: 14 residues. The germline CDR1 and CDR2 sequences are KGHSH and LQKENI. The CDR3 DNA reads as TGTGCCAGCACGGAGGACAGGGCGGGCCAGCCCCAGCATTTT. Translating it yields CASTEDRAGQPQHF.

J is TRBJ2-3 and V is TRBV5-4; weak D call: TRBD2 (6 bases). V was pared by 2 bases and J by 4 bases, with 11 bases between. The CDR3 runs to 14 residues. In germline, CDR1 is SGHNT, CDR2 YYREEE (reference sequence). The CDR3 region has the DNA TGTGCCAGCAGCTTAGGAGGGGACGCAGATACGCAGTATTTT. This sequence encodes CASSLGGDADTQYF. Full variable domain (remainder filled in from reference TRBV5-4 and TRBJ2-3): ETGVTQSPTHLIKTRGQQVTLRCSSQSGHNTVSWYQQALGQGPQFIFQYYREEENGRGNFPPRFSGLQFPNYSSELNVNALELDDSALYLCASSLGGDADTQYFGPGTRLTVL.

V and J are TRBV19 and TRBJ1-2; no firm D call. This CDR3 is 12 amino acids long. Trimming removed 6 bases at V and 2 bases at J, with 7 bases between. CDR1 is LNHDA, CDR2 SQIVND, per germline (reference sequence). CDR3 nucleotides: TGTGCCAGTAGGAACTCCAACTATGGCTACACCTTC. Encoded protein: CASRNSNYGYTF.

The genes are TRBV9 and TRBJ2-7; 11 bases match TRBD2. J lost 0 bases, V lost 4 bases, and 6 bases had no gene match. The germline V gene encodes CDR1 SGDLS and CDR2 YYNGEE. The CDR3 sequence is 16 residues long. For the CDR3, the DNA is TGTGCCAGCAGCCCTCGACTAGCGGGGCCCTCCTACGAGCAGTACTTC. Translation: CASSPRLAGPSYEQYF.

This rearrangement joins TRBV9 to TRBJ2-5; D is perhaps TRBD1 (6 bases). The CDR3 is 14 amino acids. Per the germline V gene, CDR1 is SGDLS and CDR2 is YYNGEE. The germline V and J ends were trimmed by 0 bases and 3 bases, with 9 bases remaining between them. The CDR3, as DNA: TGTGCCAGCAGCGTAGAGGACAGTAAAGAGACCCAGTACTTC. This codes for CASSVEDSKETQYF.

The chain couples TRBV10-3 to TRBJ2-7; 15 bases line up with TRBD2. Germline V lookup: CDR1 ENHRY, CDR2 SYGVKD. This CDR3 has 16 residues. V lost 9 bases to trimming and J lost 0 bases; unmatched junction nucleotides: 6. The CDR3 DNA follows: TGTGCCATAAGGACTAGCGGGGGGGCGAGCTCCTACGAGCAGTACTTC. It translates to CAIRTSGGASSYEQYF.

This clone was counted once. This chain connects TRBV7-2 to TRBJ1-1; D is uncertain. V gave up 4 bases and J gave up 1 base, with 7 bases separating them. Germline V CDR1 and CDR2: SGHTA, FQGNSA. The CDR3 is 13 amino acids. In DNA, the CDR3 is TGTGCCAGCAGCTCAGAAAAGAACACTGAAGCTTTCTTT. Translating it yields CASSSEKNTEAFF.

The chain combines TRBV6-1 with TRBJ2-4, with D maybe TRBD2 (5 bases). Trimming cost V 8 bases and J 8 bases, with 10 bases left between them. Germline V gene data show CDR1 as MNHNS and CDR2 as SASEGT. The CDR3 length is 11 residues. CDR3 sequence (DNA): TGTGCCAGCGAGGGTTTTGACATTCAGTACTTC. Protein: CASEGFDIQYF.

This chain connects TRBV21-1 to TRBJ1-6. TRBV21-1 corresponds to a pseudogene. This CDR3 spans 17 amino acids. The CDR3 DNA reads as TGTGCCAGCACCAAGAATTTGACTTGCTCCTATAATTCACCCCTCCACTTT. It specifies CASTKNLTCSYNSPLHF.

The J gene is TRBJ2-1, the V gene TRBV5-1; 12 nucleotides line up with TRBD2. Per germline, CDR1 SGHRS and CDR2 YFSETQ. The length of the CDR3 is 15 residues. The J segment lost 6 bases and the V segment lost 0 bases, leaving 1 base of the junction unmatched. The chain's CDR3 is CASSLASGGGNEQFF. CDR3 DNA: TGCGCCAGCAGCTTGGCTAGCGGGGGGGGCAATGAGCAGTTCTTC. The complete variable domain, with remaining parts taken from reference TRBV5-1 and TRBJ2-1, reads KAGVTQTPRYLIKTRGQQVTLSCSPISGHRSVSWYQQTPGQGLQFLFEYFSETQRNKGNFPGRFSGRQFSNSRSEMNVSTLELGDSALYLCASSLASGGGNEQFFGPGTRLTVL.

The chain couples TRBV6-5 to TRBJ2-7; TRBD2 matches at 14 bases. The CDR3 extends over 15 amino acids. The junction had 3 bases not matched to a gene; V was cut back by 6 bases and J by 2 bases. Germline V gene data show CDR1 as MNHEY and CDR2 as SVGAGI. The CDR3 DNA reads as TGTGCCAGCAGCGGGACTAGCGGGGGACCCTACGAGCAGTACTTC. This encodes CASSGTSGGPYEQYF.

There are a few counts of this clone. This same CDR3 is encoded by further DNA sequences in the sample. This chain links TRBV5-1 with TRBJ2-7, with D maybe TRBD2 (6 bases). V gave up 0 bases and J gave up 0 bases, with 10 bases separating them. The germline V gene encodes CDR1 SGHRS and CDR2 YFSETQ. CDR3 length equals 15 residues. The DNA for the CDR3 is TGCGCCAGCAGCTTGGCCCTCGGGGGCTCCTACGAGCAGTACTTC. Translating it yields CASSLALGGSYEQYF.

V and J are TRBV7-6 and TRBJ2-7, with 10 bases lining up with TRBD1. J lost 5 bases, V lost 1 base, and 5 bases had no gene match. Germline V gene sequence: CDR1 SGHVS, CDR2 FNYEAQ. This CDR3 contains 15 residues. The CDR3 spells CASSLVGDRGHEQYF. CDR3 DNA sequence: TGTGCCAGCAGCTTAGTTGGGGACAGGGGCCACGAGCAGTACTTC.

The chain combines TRBV10-2 with TRBJ2-7, with 10 bases fitting TRBD1. This CDR3 has 14 residues. Germline V gene sequence: CDR1 WSHSY, CDR2 SAAADI. Trimming removed 6 bases from V and 6 bases from J; junction bases left unmatched: 8. The CDR3, as DNA: TGCGCCAGCAGACCGGGACAGGGGTCCCGCGAGCAGTACTTC. Its protein is CASRPGQGSREQYF.

This chain connects TRBV10-3 to TRBJ2-1; 10 bases fit TRBD1. This CDR3 spans 13 amino acids. The junction had 4 bases not matched to a gene; V was cut back by 7 bases and J by 7 bases. CDR1 and CDR2 from the germline V gene are ENHRY and SYGVKD. The CDR3 sequence: CAITRTGGNEQFF. DNA of the CDR3: TGTGCCATCACCAGGACAGGGGGGAATGAGCAGTTCTTC.

The J gene is TRBJ2-7, the V gene TRBV7-2; D is perhaps TRBD1 (6 bases). CDR1 and CDR2 from the germline V gene are SGHTA and FQGNSA. V lost 4 bases, J lost 0 bases, and 16 bases lay in between. The length of the CDR3 is 16 residues. CDR3 DNA sequence: TGTGCCAGCAGCTCCTTGCTGGGGACAAGCTCCTACGAGCAGTACTTC. Translated, it gives CASSSLLGTSSYEQYF.

This clone is a singleton in its sample. The chain is built from TRBV6-1 and TRBJ2-5, with 10 bases aligning to TRBD1. The J call is uncertain, as TRBJ2-7 better fits the DNA end. There are 14 residues in the CDR3. CDR1 is MNHNS, CDR2 SASEGT, per germline. CDR3 bases: TGTGCCAGCAAACCGGGACAGGGGTTCAACGAGCAGTACTTC. Protein: CASKPGQGFNEQYF.

This clone appeared a few times. The genes are TRBV30 and TRBJ1-3; D remains unclear. The CDR3 length is 13 residues. Germline lookup yields CDR1 GTSNPN and CDR2 SVGIG (reference sequence). Trimming took off 5 bases at V and 0 bases at J, with 8 bases between the two ends. The CDR3 reads CAWAGDSGNTIYF. In DNA form, the CDR3 reads TGTGCCTGGGCCGGGGACTCTGGAAACACCATATATTTT.

V gene TRBV4-1 combines with J gene TRBJ2-1; D is ambiguous. Germline loops: CDR1 MGHRA, CDR2 YSYEKL. The CDR3 extends over 15 amino acids. Trimming left V 1 base short and J 3 bases short, with 10 bases between. The CDR3 nucleotides read TGCGCCAGCAGCCAAGTCGGTGGTTTCTACAATGAGCAGTTCTTC. It specifies CASSQVGGFYNEQFF.